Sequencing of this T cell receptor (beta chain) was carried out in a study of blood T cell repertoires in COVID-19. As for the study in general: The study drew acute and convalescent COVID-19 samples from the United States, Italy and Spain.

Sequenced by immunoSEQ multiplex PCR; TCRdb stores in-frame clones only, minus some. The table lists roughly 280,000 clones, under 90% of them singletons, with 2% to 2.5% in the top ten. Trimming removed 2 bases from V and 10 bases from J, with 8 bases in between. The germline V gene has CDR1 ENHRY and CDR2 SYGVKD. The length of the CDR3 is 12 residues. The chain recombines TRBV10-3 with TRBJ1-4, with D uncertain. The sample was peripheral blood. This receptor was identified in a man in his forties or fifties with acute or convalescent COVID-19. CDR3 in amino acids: CAISEAGAKLFF. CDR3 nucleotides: TGTGCCATCAGTGAGGCAGGCGCAAAACTGTTTTTT.